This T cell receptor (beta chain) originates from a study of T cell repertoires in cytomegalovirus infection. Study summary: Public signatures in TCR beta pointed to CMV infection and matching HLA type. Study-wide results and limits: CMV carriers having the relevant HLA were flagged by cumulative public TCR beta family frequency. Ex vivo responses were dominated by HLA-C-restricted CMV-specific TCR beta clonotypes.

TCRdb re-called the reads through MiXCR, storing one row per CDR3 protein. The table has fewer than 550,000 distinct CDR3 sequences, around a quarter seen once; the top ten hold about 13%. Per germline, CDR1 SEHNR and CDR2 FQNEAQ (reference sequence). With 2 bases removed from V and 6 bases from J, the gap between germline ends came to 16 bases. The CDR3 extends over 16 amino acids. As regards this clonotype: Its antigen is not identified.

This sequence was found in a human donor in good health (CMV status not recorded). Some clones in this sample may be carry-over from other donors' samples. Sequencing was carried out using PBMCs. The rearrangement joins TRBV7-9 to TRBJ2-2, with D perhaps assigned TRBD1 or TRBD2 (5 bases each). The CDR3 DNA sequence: TGTGCCAGCAGCTTACTAGCAGGGTTTTTTGCCGGGGAGCTGTTTTTT. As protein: CASSLLAGFFAGELFF.